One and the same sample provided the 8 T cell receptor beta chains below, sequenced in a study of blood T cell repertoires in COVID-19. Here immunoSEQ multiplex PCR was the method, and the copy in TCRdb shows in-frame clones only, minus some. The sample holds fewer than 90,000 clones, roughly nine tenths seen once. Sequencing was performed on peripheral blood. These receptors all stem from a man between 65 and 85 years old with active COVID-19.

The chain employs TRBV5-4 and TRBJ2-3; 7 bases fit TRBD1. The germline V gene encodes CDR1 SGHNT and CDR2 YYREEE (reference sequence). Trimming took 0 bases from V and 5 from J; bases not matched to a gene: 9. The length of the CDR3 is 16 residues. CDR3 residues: CASSLAGQAPLDTQYF. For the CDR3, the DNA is TGTGCCAGCAGCTTGGCCGGACAGGCCCCACTAGATACGCAGTATTTT.

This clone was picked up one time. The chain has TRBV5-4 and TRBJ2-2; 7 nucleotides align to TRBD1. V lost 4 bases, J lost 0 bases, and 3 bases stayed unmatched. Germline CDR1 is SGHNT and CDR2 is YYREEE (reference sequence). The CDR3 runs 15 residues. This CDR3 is CASSQTGTNTGELFF. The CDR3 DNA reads TGTGCCAGCAGCCAGACAGGGACGAACACCGGGGAGCTGTTTTTT.

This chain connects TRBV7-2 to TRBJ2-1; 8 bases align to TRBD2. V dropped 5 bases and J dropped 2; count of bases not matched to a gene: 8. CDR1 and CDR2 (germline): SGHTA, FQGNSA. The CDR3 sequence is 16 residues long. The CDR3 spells CASSPLGGLAYNEQFF. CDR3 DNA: TGTGCCAGCAGCCCCCTCGGGGGACTAGCCTACAATGAGCAGTTCTTC.

Written as DNA, the CDR3 is TGTGCCAGCAGTGATTGGCAGAACACTAACTATGGCTACACCTTC. Its translation is CASSDWQNTNYGYTF. The V gene is TRBV2, the J gene TRBJ1-2, with D hard to call. Germline V gene lookup returns CDR1 SNHLY and CDR2 FYNNEI. Trimming removed 3 bases from V and 0 bases from J, with 11 bases in between. This CDR3 has 15 amino acids.

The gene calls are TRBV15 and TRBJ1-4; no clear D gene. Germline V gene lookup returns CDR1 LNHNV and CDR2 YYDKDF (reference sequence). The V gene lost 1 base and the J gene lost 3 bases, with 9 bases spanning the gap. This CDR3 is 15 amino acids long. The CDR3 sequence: CATSRGEGPNEKLFF. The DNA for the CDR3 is TGTGCCACCAGCAGAGGGGAGGGCCCTAATGAAAAACTGTTTTTT.

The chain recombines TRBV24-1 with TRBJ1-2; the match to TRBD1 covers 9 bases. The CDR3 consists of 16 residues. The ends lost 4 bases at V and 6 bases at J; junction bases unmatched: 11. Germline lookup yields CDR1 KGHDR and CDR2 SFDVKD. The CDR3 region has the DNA TGTGCCACCAGTGACCCGGCCGGGACAGGGAGGGATGGCTACACCTTC. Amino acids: CATSDPAGTGRDGYTF.

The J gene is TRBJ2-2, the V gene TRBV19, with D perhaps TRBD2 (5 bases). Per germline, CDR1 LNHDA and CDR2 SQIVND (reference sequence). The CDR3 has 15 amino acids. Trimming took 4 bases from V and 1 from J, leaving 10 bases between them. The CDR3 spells CASSRWERNTGELFF. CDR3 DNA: TGTGCCAGTAGTAGGTGGGAGAGGAACACCGGGGAGCTGTTTTTT.

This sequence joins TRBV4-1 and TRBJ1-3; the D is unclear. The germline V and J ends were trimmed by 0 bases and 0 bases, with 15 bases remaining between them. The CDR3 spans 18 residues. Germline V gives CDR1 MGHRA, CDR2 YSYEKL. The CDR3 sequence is CASSQDGPGFGSGNTIYF. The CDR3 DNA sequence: TGCGCCAGCAGCCAAGATGGGCCAGGATTTGGCTCTGGAAACACCATATATTTT.